These 4 T cell receptor beta chains share one sample of origin, sequenced in a study of cytomegalovirus exposure and HLA in healthy donors (dated by TCRdb to 2016 to 2017). To prepare the library, the immunoSEQ multiplex PCR assay was applied. For the multiplex PCR, a mixture combining 60 forward primers for TCR Vbeta segments and 13 reverse primers for TCR Jbeta segments was used. Entries here come from immuneACCESS through TCRdb and include only in-frame sequences with V and J called. Some clones fail to appear in such tables; in the studies checked, an unresolved V gene covers under half of the shortfall, and the cause of the remainder is unknown. In all, the sample holds about 180,000 clones, and 76% of those were seen once. The ten biggest clones cover under 2.5% of the sample. Source material: PBMCs. Every receptor here comes from a woman aged 25 to 45 in good health and CMV-seropositive.

This chain connects TRBV10-2 to TRBJ2-7; possible D gene TRBD1, 6 bases. V was trimmed by 10 bases and J by 4 bases, leaving 14 bases between them. Germline CDR1 and CDR2: WSHSY and SAAADI. This CDR3 spans 12 amino acids. This CDR3 reads CAIADRAYEQYF. CDR3 bases: TGCGCCATTGCGGACAGAGCGTACGAGCAGTACTTC.

The chain links TRBV28 to TRBJ1-4, with D possibly matching TRBD1 (5 bases). The CDR3 length is 13 residues. V was cut by 3 bases and J by 7 bases, with 9 bases left in between. CDR1 and CDR2 (germline): MDHEN, SYDVKM. CDR3 residues: CASSFTGSEKLFF. Written as DNA, the CDR3 is TGTGCCAGCAGTTTCACAGGTAGTGAAAAACTGTTTTTT.

This chain uses TRBV6-5 with TRBJ2-1; D unresolved. The CDR3 runs 13 residues. Germline CDR1 is MNHEY and CDR2 is SVGAGI. V shed 5 bases and J shed 3 bases, with 8 bases lying between them. The CDR3, as DNA: TGTGCCAGCAGTGTGGGCTTCTACAATGAGCAGTTCTTC. This gives the protein CASSVGFYNEQFF.

The rearrangement links TRBV5-1 to TRBJ2-7, with 7 bases lining up with TRBD1. CDR1 is SGHRS, CDR2 YFSETQ, per germline. V dropped 4 bases and J dropped 0; count of bases not matched to a gene: 4. The CDR3 runs to 14 residues. The chain's CDR3 is CASSRQGSSYEQYF. The CDR3 region has the DNA TGCGCCAGCAGCCGACAGGGTAGCTCCTACGAGCAGTACTTC.